Listed below are T cell receptor beta chains from one sample, sequenced in a study of graft-versus-host responses after intestinal transplantation. Assay: immunoSEQ multiplex PCR; the TCRdb copy retains only in-frame clones and omits some. The table records 25,000 to 35,000 clones, approximately 93% of them present only once. Material: PBMCs, obtained 66 days after intestinal transplant. The receptors come from a human patient who received an intestinal transplant, so some T cells may come from the graft donor. Both conserved end residues are part of each CDR3. Each record gives: clone size, V gene, J gene, D gene, CDR3 protein, CDR3 DNA. D genes are given only for firm matches. Clone size is not always given. Where it is, it says once, few, many or a class for expanded clones.

-,TRBV5-6,TRBJ2-1,-,CASSWESYNEQFF,TGTGCCAGCAGCTGGGAGTCCTACAATGAGCAGTTCTTC
-,TRBV27,TRBJ2-1,TRBD2,CASSLHPSGRANEQFF,TGTGCCAGCAGTCTCCACCCTAGCGGGAGGGCCAATGAGCAGTTCTTC
-,TRBV10-1,TRBJ2-2,-,CASSDAGELFF,TGCGCCAGCAGTGATGCCGGGGAGCTGTTTTTT
once,TRBV15,TRBJ1-1,-,CATSGQDGTEAFF,TGTGCCACCAGCGGCCAGGACGGTACTGAAGCTTTCTTT
-,TRBV20-1,TRBJ1-2,-,CSARHYGYTF,TGCAGTGCTAGACACTATGGCTACACCTTC
-,TRBV19,TRBJ2-2,TRBD1,CASSIESHRGRMITGELFF,TGTGCCAGTAGTATAGAATCCCACAGGGGCCGAATGATTACCGGGGAGCTGTTTTTT
-,TRBV28,TRBJ2-7,-,CASSLRLGTNSYEQYF,TGTGCCAGCAGTCTTCGGTTGGGGACGAACTCCTACGAGCAGTACTTC
-,TRBV4-1,TRBJ2-1,-,CASSPLGYNEQFF,TGCGCCAGCAGCCCACTAGGCTACAATGAGCAGTTCTTC
-,TRBV29-1,TRBJ2-7,TRBD1,CSVVGQGTLYEQYF,TGCAGCGTTGTCGGACAGGGGACTCTCTACGAGCAGTACTTC
once,TRBV11-3,TRBJ2-7,-,CASSQITAGYEQYF,TGTGCCAGCAGCCAAATAACCGCGGGGTACGAGCAGTACTTC
-,TRBV30,TRBJ2-7,TRBD2,CAWTQSPLLAGGYEQYF,TGTGCCTGGACCCAAAGTCCCCTACTAGCGGGAGGCTACGAGCAGTACTTC
-,TRBV12-5,TRBJ2-1,-,CASGLVLATSYNEQFF,TGTGCTAGTGGTTTGGTACTAGCTACCTCCTACAATGAGCAGTTCTTC
-,TRBV9,TRBJ1-2,-,CASSVGSEPFTYGYTF,TGTGCCAGCAGCGTAGGGTCAGAACCCTTCACCTATGGCTACACCTTC
-,TRBV6-5,TRBJ2-7,-,CASSYSSGGYSYEQYF,TGTGCCAGCAGTTACTCGTCTGGGGGGTATTCCTACGAGCAGTACTTC
-,TRBV6-6,TRBJ2-4,-,CASSYSGTLAKNIQYF,TGTGCCAGCAGTTACTCCGGGACCTTAGCCAAAAACATTCAGTACTTC
once,TRBV7-9,TRBJ2-5,-,CASSFWRTQETQYF,TGTGCCAGCAGCTTTTGGAGGACTCAAGAGACCCAGTACTTC
-,TRBV30,TRBJ2-7,TRBD2,CAWSWTSGGYEQYF,TGTGCCTGGAGTTGGACTAGCGGGGGGTACGAGCAGTACTTC
-,TRBV27,TRBJ2-2,TRBD2,CASRLAGVGTGELFF,TGTGCCAGCAGATTGGCGGGAGTCGGGACCGGGGAGCTGTTTTTT
-,TRBV7-8,TRBJ1-1,-,CASSLDRVLWGRAEAFF,TGTGCCAGCAGCTTAGACAGGGTTCTATGGGGTAGGGCTGAAGCTTTCTTT
-,TRBV6-5,TRBJ1-2,-,CASSYSIRMDYGYTF,TGTGCCAGCAGTTACTCGATACGCATGGACTATGGCTACACCTTC
once,TRBV15,TRBJ2-5,TRBD2,CATSRIYAGGQETQYF,TGTGCCACCAGCAGAATCTATGCGGGGGGACAAGAGACCCAGTACTTC
-,TRBV5-1,TRBJ2-1,-,CASSLLPQLARRVEQFF,TGCGCCAGCAGCTTATTACCCCAACTAGCCCGTAGGGTTGAGCAGTTCTTC
-,TRBV7-9,TRBJ2-4,TRBD2,CASSSSGTKNIQYF,TGTGCCAGCAGCTCTAGCGGAACCAAAAACATTCAGTACTTC
few,TRBV5-3,TRBJ2-7,-,CARSLTGSYEQYF,TGTGCCAGAAGCTTGACCGGCTCCTACGAGCAGTACTTC
-,TRBV28,TRBJ2-2,TRBD2,CASRVIAGGNLANTGELFF,TGTGCCAGCAGGGTCATAGCGGGAGGCAACCTGGCGAACACCGGGGAGCTGTTTTTT
few,TRBV10-2,TRBJ2-2,TRBD2,CASTTQLEGGDTGELFF,TGCGCCAGTACTACCCAACTGGAGGGAGGGGACACCGGGGAGCTGTTTTTT
once,TRBV7-2,TRBJ1-1,-,CASSPAAIGGTEAFF,TGTGCCAGCAGCCCTGCGGCGATCGGAGGGACTGAAGCTTTCTTT
-,TRBV13,TRBJ2-2,-,CASRPTGISGTGELFF,TGTGCCAGCAGGCCAACAGGGATCAGCGGCACCGGGGAGCTGTTTTTT
-,TRBV5-6,TRBJ2-7,-,CASSLVTNEQYF,TGTGCCAGCAGCTTGGTTACTAACGAGCAGTACTTC
-,TRBV7-8,TRBJ2-7,-,CASSLAQGQPPYEQYF,TGTGCCAGCAGCTTAGCGCAGGGACAACCCCCCTACGAGCAGTACTTC
-,TRBV2,TRBJ1-6,TRBD1,CASSEMTGGNSPLHF,TGTGCCAGCAGTGAAATGACAGGGGGAAACTCACCCCTCCACTTT
few,TRBV10-3,TRBJ2-1,-,CAISLLGRNEQFF,TGTGCCATCAGTTTGTTGGGAAGGAATGAGCAGTTCTTC
-,TRBV4-3,TRBJ2-7,TRBD2,CASSQDYVLADTYEQYF,TGCGCCAGCAGCCAAGATTATGTGCTAGCGGATACCTACGAGCAGTACTTC
-,TRBV7-3,TRBJ2-3,TRBD1,CASSYGQGAYPSQDTQYF,TGTGCCAGCAGCTACGGACAGGGAGCCTATCCCTCTCAAGATACGCAGTATTTT
-,TRBV6-4,TRBJ1-6,-,CASSVGSGNNSPLHF,TGTGCCAGCAGTGTGGGCAGTGGAAATAATTCACCCCTCCACTTT